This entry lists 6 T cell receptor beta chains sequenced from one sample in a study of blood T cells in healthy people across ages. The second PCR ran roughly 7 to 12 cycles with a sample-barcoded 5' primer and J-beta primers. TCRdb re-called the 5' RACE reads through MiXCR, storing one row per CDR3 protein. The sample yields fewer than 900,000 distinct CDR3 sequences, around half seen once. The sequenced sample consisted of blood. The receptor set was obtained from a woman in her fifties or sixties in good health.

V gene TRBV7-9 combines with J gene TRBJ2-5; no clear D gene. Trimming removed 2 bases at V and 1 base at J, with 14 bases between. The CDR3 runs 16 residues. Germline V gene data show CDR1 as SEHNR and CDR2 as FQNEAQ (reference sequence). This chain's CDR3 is CASSLISLGSQETQYF. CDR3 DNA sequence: TGTGCCAGCAGCTTAATCAGCCTAGGTTCCCAAGAGACCCAGTACTTC.

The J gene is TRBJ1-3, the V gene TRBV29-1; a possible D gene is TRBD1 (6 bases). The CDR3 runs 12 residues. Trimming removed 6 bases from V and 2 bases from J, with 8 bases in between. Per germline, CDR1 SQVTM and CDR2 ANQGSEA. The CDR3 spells CSVGTTGNTIYF. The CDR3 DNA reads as TGCAGCGTGGGGACAACTGGAAACACCATATATTTT.

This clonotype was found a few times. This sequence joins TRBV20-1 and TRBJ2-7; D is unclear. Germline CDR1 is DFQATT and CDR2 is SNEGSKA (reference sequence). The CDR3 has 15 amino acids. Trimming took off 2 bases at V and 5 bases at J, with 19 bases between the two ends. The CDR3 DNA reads TGCAGTGCTAGACAGGCGTCCAACCCCGGACACGAGCAGTACTTC. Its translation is CSARQASNPGHEQYF.

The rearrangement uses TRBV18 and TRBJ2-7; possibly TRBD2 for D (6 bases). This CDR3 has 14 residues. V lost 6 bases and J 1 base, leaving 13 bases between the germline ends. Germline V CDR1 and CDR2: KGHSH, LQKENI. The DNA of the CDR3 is TGTGCCAGCTCCCCCGGGACTCAGTCCTACGAGCAGTACTTC. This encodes CASSPGTQSYEQYF.

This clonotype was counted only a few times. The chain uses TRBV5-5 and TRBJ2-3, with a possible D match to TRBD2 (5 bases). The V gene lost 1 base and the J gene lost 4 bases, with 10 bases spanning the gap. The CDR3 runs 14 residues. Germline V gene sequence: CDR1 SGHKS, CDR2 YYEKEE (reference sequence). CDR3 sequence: CASSLRGHADTQYF. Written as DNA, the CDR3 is TGTGCCAGCAGCTTGCGGGGTCATGCAGATACGCAGTATTTT.

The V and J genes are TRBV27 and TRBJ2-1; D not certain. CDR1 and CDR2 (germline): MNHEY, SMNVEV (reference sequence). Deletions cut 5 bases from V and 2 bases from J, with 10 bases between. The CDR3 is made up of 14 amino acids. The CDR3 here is CASSPRLTYNEQFF. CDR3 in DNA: TGTGCCAGCAGTCCCCGGCTGACCTACAATGAGCAGTTCTTC.